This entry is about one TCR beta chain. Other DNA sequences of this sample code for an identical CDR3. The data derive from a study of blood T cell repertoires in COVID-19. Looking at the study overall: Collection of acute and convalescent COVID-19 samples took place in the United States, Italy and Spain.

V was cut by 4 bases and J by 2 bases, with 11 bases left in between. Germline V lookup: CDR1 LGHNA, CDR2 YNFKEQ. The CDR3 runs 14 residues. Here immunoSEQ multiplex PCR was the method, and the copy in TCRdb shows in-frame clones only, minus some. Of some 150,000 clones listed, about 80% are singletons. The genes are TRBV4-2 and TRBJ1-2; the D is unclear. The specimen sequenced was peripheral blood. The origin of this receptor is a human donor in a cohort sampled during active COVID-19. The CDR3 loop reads CASSPLEGNYGYTF. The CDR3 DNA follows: TGTGCCAGCAGCCCCCTGGAGGGAAACTATGGCTACACCTTC.